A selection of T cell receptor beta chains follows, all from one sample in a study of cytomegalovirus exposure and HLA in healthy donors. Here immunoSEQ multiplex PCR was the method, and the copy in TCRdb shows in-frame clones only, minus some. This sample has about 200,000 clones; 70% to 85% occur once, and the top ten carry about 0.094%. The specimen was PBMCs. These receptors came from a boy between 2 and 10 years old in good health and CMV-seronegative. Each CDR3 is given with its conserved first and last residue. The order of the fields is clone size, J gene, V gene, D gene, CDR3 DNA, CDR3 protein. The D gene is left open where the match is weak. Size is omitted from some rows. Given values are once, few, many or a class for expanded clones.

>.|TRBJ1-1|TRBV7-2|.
TGTGCCAGCAGCTTGCAGGGTGACACTGAAGCTTTCTTT
CASSLQGDTEAFF
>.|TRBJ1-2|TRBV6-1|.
TGTGCCAGCAGTGGACTGAGGACATCGTTACGTGGCTACACCTTC
CASSGLRTSLRGYTF
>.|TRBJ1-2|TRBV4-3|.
TGCGCCAGCAGCCACAAAAGGGGCGCCTGGGGCTACACCTTC
CASSHKRGAWGYTF
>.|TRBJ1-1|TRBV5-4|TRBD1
TGTGCCAGCAGCTTGGAGGGGGCAGGGACCGAATTT
CASSLEGAGTEF
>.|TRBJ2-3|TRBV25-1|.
TGTGCCAGCAGTTTACAGGGTCCCCGGTATTTT
CASSLQGPRYF
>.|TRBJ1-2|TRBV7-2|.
TGTGCCAGCAGCTTAGAGAGTCAGGGGTTCTACACCTTC
CASSLESQGFYTF
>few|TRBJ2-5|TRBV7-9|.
TGTGCCAGCAGCTTCCGAGAAGAGACCCAGTACTTC
CASSFREETQYF
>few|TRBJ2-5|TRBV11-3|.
TGTGCCAGCAGCTTCAATCGGGAGGAGACCCAGTACTTC
CASSFNREETQYF
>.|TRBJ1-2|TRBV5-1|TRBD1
TGCGCCAGCAGCGCGGGGGACAGGCAGTATGGCTACACCTTC
CASSAGDRQYGYTF
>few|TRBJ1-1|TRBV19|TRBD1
TGTGCCAGTAGTATAGAGACAGGGTTCACTGAAGCTTTCTTT
CASSIETGFTEAFF
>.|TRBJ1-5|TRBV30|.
TGTGCCTGCAAAGTAGGGGTGCCCCATCAGCCCCAGCATTTT
CACKVGVPHQPQHF
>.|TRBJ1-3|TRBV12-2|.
TGTGCAAGTCGGTTTATGGAGGGGCGCGTAAACACCATATATTTT
CASRFMEGRVNTIYF
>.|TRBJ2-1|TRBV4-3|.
TGCGCCAGCAGCCGTCACGCCGGCGTGGCGGGAACCTACAATGAGCAGTTCTTC
CASSRHAGVAGTYNEQFF
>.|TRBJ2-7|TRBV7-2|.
TGTGCCAGCAGCCGCACCCCCCAGGGCTACGAGCAGTACTTC
CASSRTPQGYEQYF
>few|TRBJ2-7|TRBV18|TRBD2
TGTGCCAGCTCACCGCGGCTAGCGGGGGTCGCCTCCTACGAGCAGTACTTC
CASSPRLAGVASYEQYF
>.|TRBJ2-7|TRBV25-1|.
TGTGCCATGACTAGAGGGGACTACGAGCAGTACTTC
CAMTRGDYEQYF
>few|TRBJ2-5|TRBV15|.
TGTGCCACCGGTGCCACTCGCCAAGAGACCCAGTACTTC
CATGATRQETQYF
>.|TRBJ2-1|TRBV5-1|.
TGCGCCAGCAGCTTGGTTTTCGGAGATGAGCAGTTCTTC
CASSLVFGDEQFF
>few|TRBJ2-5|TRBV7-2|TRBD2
TGTGCCAGCAGCACCCGGGGACTAGAGCTGGGGAGGGAGACCCAGTACTTC
CASSTRGLELGRETQYF
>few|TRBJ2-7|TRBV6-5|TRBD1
TGTGCCAGCATCGCGGGACAGGGCTACTCCTACGAGCAGTACTTC
CASIAGQGYSYEQYF
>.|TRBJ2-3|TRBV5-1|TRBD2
TGCGCCAGCAGCTTGCCCGGGGGGACAGATACGCAGTATTTT
CASSLPGGTDTQYF
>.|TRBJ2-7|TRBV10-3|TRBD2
TGTGCCATCGGGCCTAGCGGGGGGTCTGTCACCTACGAGCAGTACTTC
CAIGPSGGSVTYEQYF
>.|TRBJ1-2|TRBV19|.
TGTGCCAGTAATCGAGGCGACAGCCTCTATGGCTACACCTTC
CASNRGDSLYGYTF
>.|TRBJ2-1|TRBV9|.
TGTGCCAGCAGCGGAGGGAATGGCCTTTTCCATGAGCAGTTCTTC
CASSGGNGLFHEQFF
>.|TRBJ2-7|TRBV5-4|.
TGTGCCAGCAGCCTATACGAGCAGTACTTC
CASSLYEQYF
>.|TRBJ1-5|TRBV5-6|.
TGTGCCAGCAGCGGTGGGCCAGGGAATCAGCCCCAGCATTTT
CASSGGPGNQPQHF
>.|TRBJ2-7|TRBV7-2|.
TGTGCCAGCAGCTTCGGAGAGGTCGTTTACGAGCAGTACTTC
CASSFGEVVYEQYF
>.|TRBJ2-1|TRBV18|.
TGTGCCAGCTCACCACTCCAGACTAGTGATTACAATGAGCAGTTCTTC
CASSPLQTSDYNEQFF
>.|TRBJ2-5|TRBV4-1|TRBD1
TGCGCCAGCAGCCAAGGGGGGACAGGACCCCAAGAGACCCAGTACTTC
CASSQGGTGPQETQYF
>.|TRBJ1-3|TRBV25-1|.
TGTGCCAGCAGTCGCGGGGTTGGAAACACCATATATTTT
CASSRGVGNTIYF
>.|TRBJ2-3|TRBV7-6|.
TGTGCCAGCAGCTTAGGAGGCGCGGCCGATTACACAGATACGCAGTATTTT
CASSLGGAADYTDTQYF
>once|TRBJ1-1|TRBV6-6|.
TGTGCCAGCAGCTTTGGCGGGTCTGACACTGAAGCTTTCTTT
CASSFGGSDTEAFF
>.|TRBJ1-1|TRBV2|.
TGTGCCAGCGGGGGCCTTGAAGCTTTCTTT
CASGGLEAFF
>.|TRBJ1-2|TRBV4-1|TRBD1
TGCGCCAGCAGTCCTACCGACAGGGCCCATGGCTACACCTTC
CASSPTDRAHGYTF
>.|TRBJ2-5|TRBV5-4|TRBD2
TGTGCCAGCAGCTTGGGGGGCCTAGCGGGGCAAGAGACCCAGTACTTC
CASSLGGLAGQETQYF
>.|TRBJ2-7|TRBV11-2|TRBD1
TGTGCCAGCAGCTTAGAGGGGAGACAGGGATACGTCTACGAGCAGTACTTC
CASSLEGRQGYVYEQYF
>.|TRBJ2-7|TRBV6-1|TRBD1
TGTGCCAGCAGTGGATATATATACAGGGGCCTCCTCTCCTACGAGCAGTACTTC
CASSGYIYRGLLSYEQYF
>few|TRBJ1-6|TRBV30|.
TGTGCCTCGGAACAGGGAGTCAATTCACCCCTCCACTTT
CASEQGVNSPLHF
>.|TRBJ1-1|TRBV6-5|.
TGTGCCAGCACCCCGGGAGTTCTGAACACTGAAGCTTTCTTT
CASTPGVLNTEAFF
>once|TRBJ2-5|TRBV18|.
TGTGCCAGCTCACCGTCTAGCATCCAAGAGACCCAGTACTTC
CASSPSSIQETQYF
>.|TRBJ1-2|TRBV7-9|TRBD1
TGTTCCAGCAGCTTAGGGACAGCCTATGGCTACACCTTC
CSSSLGTAYGYTF
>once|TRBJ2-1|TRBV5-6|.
TGTGCCAGCAGCTTCTCAGGGGGGAATGAGCAGTTCTTC
CASSFSGGNEQFF
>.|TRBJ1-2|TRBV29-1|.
TGCAGCGCCTCTGACGGGAGCTATGGCTACACCTTC
CSASDGSYGYTF
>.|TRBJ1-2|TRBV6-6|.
TGTGCCAGCAGTTACGAATCAGAACCAGGCTACACCTTC
CASSYESEPGYTF